Listed here is a single T cell receptor beta chain. This record belongs to a study of blood T cell repertoires in COVID-19. Study as a whole: Samples taken during acute and convalescent COVID-19 were collected in the United States, Italy and Spain. PBMCs, B-cell-depleted T cells, or T cells were the source of the cDNA or gDNA that made up the material.

Per the authors' pipeline: Scientists estimated how many nucleated cells there were by amplifying reference gene primers. This table comes from immunoSEQ multiplex PCR, and its TCRdb copy is limited to in-frame clones, with some not included. Clone size and V and J calls were adopted from that table, with D and trimming inferred from the DNA. The sample has 250,000 to 300,000 clones, roughly 90% seen once. Sequenced material: peripheral blood. This sequence originates from a woman aged 55-75 years with acute or convalescent COVID-19.

The CDR3 DNA reads TGTGCCAGCAGCTTGTGGCAGAACACTGAAGCTTTCTTT. Translating it yields CASSLWQNTEAFF. The chain is built from TRBV5-5 and TRBJ1-1, with D hard to call. CDR1 and CDR2 from the germline V gene are SGHKS and YYEKEE (reference sequence). This CDR3 is built from 13 residues. V dropped 1 base and J dropped 1 base, with 5 bases sitting between them.